A selection of T cell receptor beta chains follows, all from one sample in a study of blood T cells in healthy people across ages. TCRdb itself ran the 5' RACE reads through MiXCR, one entry per CDR3 protein. The sample yields 870,000 or so distinct CDR3 sequences, 25% to 30% seen once. Sequencing used blood. The receptors were sampled from an elderly woman in good health. CDR3s include the opening cysteine and the closing phenylalanine or tryptophan. A D gene is named only where the DNA matches it firmly. Clone size appears in some rows only: once, few, many, or a class for an expanded clone.

j_call	clone_size	v_call	d_call	cdr3_nt	cdr3_aa
TRBJ2-5	many	TRBV5-1	TRBD2	TGCGCCAGCAGCGTTGGAGCGGGGGGGCCGGGGGAGACCCAGTACTTC	CASSVGAGGPGETQYF
TRBJ2-3	many	TRBV4-3	-	TGCGCCAGCAGCCAAGCAGGGGACCGCACAGATACGCAGTATTTT	CASSQAGDRTDTQYF
TRBJ2-5	many	TRBV6-2/TRBV6-3	TRBD2	TGTGCCAGCAGTTACCAAGCGGGGGGGCTGGAGACCCAGTACTTC	CASSYQAGGLETQYF
TRBJ2-7	many	TRBV13	-	TGTGCCAGCAGCCCGCTCACCTTCCGTTCGCGGGAGCAGTACTTC	CASSPLTFRSREQYF
TRBJ2-5	many	TRBV27	-	TGTGCCAGCAGCTCCTATGGACTGGAAGAGACCCAGTACTTC	CASSSYGLEETQYF
TRBJ1-2	-	TRBV27	-	TGTGCCAGCACCGGGGCCCCCGGAGACTATGGCTACACCTTC	CASTGAPGDYGYTF
TRBJ1-1	few	TRBV9	-	TGTGCCAGCAGCGATGTGGGTATGAACACTGAAGCTTTCTTT	CASSDVGMNTEAFF
TRBJ2-1	many	TRBV6-5	-	TGTGCCAGCAGTAAACCGATGGGTGACAATGAGCAGTTCTTC	CASSKPMGDNEQFF
TRBJ2-1	-	TRBV3-1	-	TGTGCCAGCAGGGCCCTGTTAGGGGGGGGCAATGAGCAGTTCTTC	CASRALLGGGNEQFF
TRBJ1-1	many	TRBV10-3	TRBD1	TGTGCCACCCGGGACAGGGGATTGAACACTGAAGCTTTCTTT	CATRDRGLNTEAFF
TRBJ2-7	-	TRBV21-1	-	TGTGCCAGCAGCTTCCGGGACGGCACCTACAATGAGCAGTACTTC	CASSFRDGTYNEQYF
TRBJ1-1	-	TRBV6-2/TRBV6-3	TRBD1	TGTGCCAGCAGCGTCGGACAGGATCTTGAAGCTTTCTTT	CASSVGQDLEAFF
TRBJ2-2	-	TRBV2	TRBD1	TGTGCCAGCAGGAGGGGACAGGGGCAGACCGGGGAGCTGTTTTTT	CASRRGQGQTGELFF
TRBJ2-3	-	TRBV4-3	-	TGCGCCAGCAGCCAAGATATGGCTCGCACAGATACGCAGTATTTT	CASSQDMARTDTQYF
TRBJ2-6	many	TRBV11-2	TRBD1	TGTGCCAGCAGCTTATGGAGAGGACAGGGTCTAGGTCTGTCTGGGGCCAACGTCCTGACTTTC	CASSLWRGQGLGLSGANVLTF
TRBJ2-1	once	TRBV4-3	TRBD1	TGCGCCAGCAGCCAAGTTTGGGGACAGGGGGCTCGTGAGCAGTTCTTC	CASSQVWGQGAREQFF
TRBJ2-1	many	TRBV11-3	-	TGTGCCAGCAGCTTAGGGTGGGAAGGTGAGCAGTTCTTC	CASSLGWEGEQFF
TRBJ1-1	-	TRBV2	-	TGTGCCAGCATAGGAGGGACTGTCGACACTGAAGCTTTCTTT	CASIGGTVDTEAFF
TRBJ2-3	many	TRBV3-1	-	TGTGCCAGCAGCCAAGATCGAAGGATACCAGATACGCAGTATTTT	CASSQDRRIPDTQYF
TRBJ2-3	-	TRBV3-1	TRBD2	TGTGCCAGCAGCCATTATAGCGGGGGGGACACAGATACGCAGTATTTT	CASSHYSGGDTDTQYF
TRBJ2-2	few	TRBV14	-	TGTGCCAGCAGCCCCAAAGGGGGAGCGAACACCGGGGAGCTGTTTTTT	CASSPKGGANTGELFF
TRBJ2-3	-	TRBV7-2	TRBD2	TGTGCCAGCACCTCCCGGCGGGGGGGCACAGATACGCAGTATTTT	CASTSRRGGTDTQYF
TRBJ1-4	-	TRBV4-2	-	TGTGCCAGCAGCGAAGCGTTCGGGACAAGCAATGAAAAACTGCTTTTT	CASSEAFGTSNEKLLF
TRBJ1-4	-	TRBV6-5	-	TGTGCCAGCAGTTACTCGGAGATTGCAACTAATGAAAAACTGTTTTTT	CASSYSEIATNEKLFF
TRBJ2-1	-	TRBV11-3	TRBD2	TGTGCCAGCAGCGACAACACGGGGGGGAGTTACAATGAGCAGTTCTTC	CASSDNTGGSYNEQFF
TRBJ2-1	many	TRBV20-1	-	TGCAGTGCTAGGGGACTCATAAATGAGCAGTTCTTC	CSARGLINEQFF
TRBJ2-2	few	TRBV5-1	TRBD1	TGCGCCAGCAGCACGATCCCACAGGGGGCATCGAACACCGGGGAGCTGTTTTTT	CASSTIPQGASNTGELFF
TRBJ2-5	many	TRBV6-2/TRBV6-3	-	TGTGCCAGCTGGGACCCGGCGGGGACCCAGTACTTC	CASWDPAGTQYF
TRBJ1-6	few	TRBV20-1	-	TGCAGTGCGCGGGCGGACAGAGTGAATTCACCCCTCCACTTT	CSARADRVNSPLHF
TRBJ1-5	few	TRBV18	-	TGTGCCAGCTCACCATTCGGGACATTAGAAAATCAGCCCCAGCATTTT	CASSPFGTLENQPQHF
TRBJ2-5	-	TRBV11-2	-	TGTGCCAGCAGCTTAAGCGCTGGCCGGTCCGGGCAGTACTTC	CASSLSAGRSGQYF
TRBJ2-1	-	TRBV20-1	-	TGCAGTGCTAACGGGCTCTCGGGTACCGATGAGCAGTTCTTC	CSANGLSGTDEQFF
TRBJ2-7	-	TRBV21-1	-	TGTGCCAGCAGCAAAGGGGAGCGAATACACTACGAGCAGTACTTC	CASSKGERIHYEQYF
TRBJ2-3	-	TRBV13	-	TGTGCCAGCAGCGGGGGAGACCCACGCACAGATACGCAGTATTTT	CASSGGDPRTDTQYF
TRBJ1-1	-	TRBV3-1	-	TGTGCCAGCAGCCCATTGAGGCTGGGGGGATCTGAAGCTTTCTTT	CASSPLRLGGSEAFF
TRBJ2-4	many	TRBV6-1	TRBD2	TGTGCCAGCAGTCCCGGGGGGTCAGAAAACATTCAGTACTTC	CASSPGGSENIQYF
TRBJ2-1	-	TRBV5-1	-	TGCGCCAGCAGCTTGGTGGCGGATGGTGAGCAGTTCTTC	CASSLVADGEQFF
TRBJ2-7	many	TRBV20-1	TRBD1	TGCAGTGCTAGAAATAGGGGGCGCGAGCAGTACTTC	CSARNRGREQYF
TRBJ2-5	few	TRBV5-1	-	-	CASSFYICSARVGRERQETQYF
TRBJ1-2	many	TRBV4-1	TRBD1	TGCGCCAGCAGCCAAGGTGTGGACAGGGGCCCCTATGGCTACACCTTC	CASSQGVDRGPYGYTF
TRBJ1-2	few	TRBV28	-	TGTGCCAGCAGTTTAATGGGTATAGGACCTAACTATGGCTACACCTTC	CASSLMGIGPNYGYTF
TRBJ1-1	-	TRBV20-1	-	TGCAGTGCTAGAGCTGCTCGGGGATTGAACACTGAAGCTTTCTTT	CSARAARGLNTEAFF
TRBJ2-5	few	TRBV18	-	TGTGCCAGCTCACCGCGTAATGTAGGAGAGACCCAGTACTTC	CASSPRNVGETQYF
TRBJ1-2	many	TRBV2	TRBD1	TGTGCCAGCAGTGTCAGGGGGCAAAATGGCTACACCTTC	CASSVRGQNGYTF
TRBJ1-5	-	TRBV3-1	-	TGTGCCAGCAGCCTCCTCGCCGGTTCGCCCCAGCATTTT	CASSLLAGSPQHF
TRBJ2-3	many	TRBV7-2	-	TGTGCCAGCAGCCCCGTTAATCCTTTCTGGGCCCAAGATACGCAGTATTTT	CASSPVNPFWAQDTQYF
TRBJ2-7	many	TRBV11-1	-	TGTGCTAAGACGGCCGGGATCGACGCTTACGAGCAGTACTTC	CAKTAGIDAYEQYF
TRBJ2-5	once	TRBV7-2	-	TGTGCCAGCAGCTGGCTACCAGAGACTAGAAAAGAGACCCAGTACTTC	CASSWLPETRKETQYF
TRBJ2-5	many	TRBV24-1	TRBD1	TGTGCCACCAGCCAAGGGACAGGGGGCAGGGAGACCCAGTACTTC	CATSQGTGGRETQYF
TRBJ1-1	-	TRBV18	-	TGTGCCAGCTCACGGGTCAGTTTGAACACTGAAGCTTTCTTT	CASSRVSLNTEAFF
TRBJ2-7	many	TRBV10-3	TRBD1	TGTGCCATCAGTGAAAATGGACAGGGCTACGAGCAGTACTTC	CAISENGQGYEQYF
TRBJ1-5	many	TRBV12-3/TRBV12-4	TRBD1	TGTGCCAGCAGTTCCTCCGGGACAGGGGTCCTTAGCAATCAGCCCCAGCATTTT	CASSSSGTGVLSNQPQHF
TRBJ2-1	once	TRBV9	-	TGTGCCAGCAGCGGCCACCGGGGCCACCCTCATGAGCAGTTCTTC	CASSGHRGHPHEQFF
TRBJ2-3	many	TRBV2	-	TGTGCCAGCAGGAAGGAGGGGAGCACAGATACGCAGTATTTT	CASRKEGSTDTQYF
TRBJ2-1	many	TRBV24-1	TRBD1	TGTGCCACCAGTGCTAAGGACAGGGGTGGCAATGAGCAGTTCTTC	CATSAKDRGGNEQFF
TRBJ2-7	many	TRBV9	-	TGTGCCAGCAGCCCCCAAGCTGCCCTTACCTACGAGCAGTACTTC	CASSPQAALTYEQYF